A single sample is the source of the 4 T cell receptor beta chains below, sequenced in a study of cytomegalovirus exposure and HLA in healthy donors. Use of 60 Vbeta and 13 Jbeta primers characterized the PCR. TCRdb keeps only in-frame clones here, not all; method: immunoSEQ multiplex PCR. Of 75,000 to 90,000 clones listed, less than 80% are singletons. The sequencing input was PBMCs. The receptors stem from a woman in her thirties or forties in good health and CMV-seropositive.

V gene TRBV10-1 combines with J gene TRBJ2-1; 13 bases match TRBD2. CDR3 length: 17 residues. The germline V gene has CDR1 WNHNN and CDR2 SYGVQD (reference sequence). J was trimmed by 0 bases and V by 5 bases; bases with no gene match: 4. CDR3 in amino acids: CASSTSGRGLSYNEQFF. In DNA form, the CDR3 reads TGCGCCAGCAGTACTAGCGGGAGGGGCCTCTCCTACAATGAGCAGTTCTTC.

This clone turned up a few times. V usage is TRBV5-5 and J usage is TRBJ2-7; 16 nucleotides agree with TRBD2. J lost 5 bases, V lost 2 bases, and 16 bases had no gene match. Per the germline V gene, CDR1 is SGHKS and CDR2 is YYEKEE (reference sequence). The CDR3 has 20 residues. CDR3: CASSFQGVTGLAGGNDEQYF. CDR3 DNA sequence: TGTGCCAGCAGCTTTCAGGGGGTGACGGGACTAGCGGGAGGGAACGACGAGCAGTACTTC.

The sample holds a few counts of this clone. V usage is TRBV5-5 and J usage is TRBJ1-5; 8 bases agree with TRBD1. Germline V gene lookup returns CDR1 SGHKS and CDR2 YYEKEE (reference sequence). The ends lost 4 bases at V and 1 base at J; junction bases unmatched: 7. This CDR3 has 16 amino acids. CDR3 DNA sequence: TGTGCCAGCAGCCCACCCAGGGGGCTAAGCAATCAGCCCCAGCATTTT. Residues: CASSPPRGLSNQPQHF. The whole variable domain, remainder taken from reference TRBV5-5 and TRBJ1-5, is DAGVTQSPTHLIKTRGQQVTLRCSPISGHKSVSWYQQVLGQGPQFIFQYYEKEERGRGNFPDRFSARQFPNYSSELNVNALLLGDSALYLCASSPPRGLSNQPQHFGDGTRLSIL.

This chain uses TRBV28 with TRBJ1-2; TRBD1 might be the D (6 bases). Germline CDR1 and CDR2: MDHEN and SYDVKM. This CDR3 has 15 amino acids. The V and J ends lost 7 bases and 8 bases respectively, with 23 bases between them. The CDR3 nucleotides read TGTGCCAGCACCTCCTCCGGGACACTGTCCGTAGGCTACACCTTC. This codes for CASTSSGTLSVGYTF.